This T cell receptor beta chain was recovered during a study of chemoradiotherapy in HPV16-positive cancers. As for the study in general: Candidate HPV-specific clones and shared TCR motifs came from a couple of HPV16-positive patients. Notes on the study in general: HPV-specific T cells were functionally defined from only a couple of HPV16-positive patients. Candidate HPV-specific clones and E7-related TCR motifs grew in tumor during treatment.

Note on this clone: Its antigen is not known.

Germline lookup yields CDR1 MNHEY and CDR2 SVGAGI. There are 14 residues in the CDR3. The junction had 8 bases not matched to a gene; V was cut back by 5 bases and J by 8 bases. The data were produced by immunoSEQ multiplex PCR, yet TCRdb's version contains in-frame clones alone and is incomplete. The sample lists 30,000 to 35,000 clones, nearly 90% seen once, with around 3.1% in the top ten. The sequenced sample was blood, obtained from a patient who underwent chemoradiotherapy. This chain connects TRBV6-5 to TRBJ2-1; TRBD2 matches 8 bases. This receptor was identified in a human donor with HPV-associated anogenital cancer. DNA of the CDR3: TGTGCCAGCAGTGCATCGGGGGGGCGGGATGAGCAGTTCTTC. Translation: CASSASGGRDEQFF.